This T cell receptor (beta chain) was recorded in a study of shared clonotypes between healthy human individuals. The wider study: The study drew on two women and a few men aged 18 to 49 as donors.

Replicate PCRs run on sorted subsets employed 200 ng DNA, around 27,000 T cell genomes. Authors' data handling: ImmunoSEQ only sent back junction sequences with no quality scores, so filtering was done differently. TCRdb keeps only in-frame clones here, not all; method: immunoSEQ multiplex PCR. V and J calls and clone size are given by that table; D and trimming were obtained from the DNA. The sample lists millions of clones; about 95% were seen once. Naive CD8 populations comprised CD45RO-negative cells positively selected for CCR7, excluding terminally differentiated effector memory CD45RA+ cells. The CDR3 runs to 13 residues. Germline CDR1 MNHEY, CDR2 SVGAGI. Trimming removed 3 bases at V and 3 bases at J, with 8 bases between.

The chain links TRBV6-5 to TRBJ1-1; no definite D call. The sequencing sample was made of naive CD8+ T cells sorted from blood. The origin of this receptor is a man between 18 and 35 years old in good health. CDR3 residues: CASSYFKDTEAFF. The CDR3 DNA sequence: TGTGCCAGCAGTTATTTTAAGGACACTGAAGCTTTCTTT.